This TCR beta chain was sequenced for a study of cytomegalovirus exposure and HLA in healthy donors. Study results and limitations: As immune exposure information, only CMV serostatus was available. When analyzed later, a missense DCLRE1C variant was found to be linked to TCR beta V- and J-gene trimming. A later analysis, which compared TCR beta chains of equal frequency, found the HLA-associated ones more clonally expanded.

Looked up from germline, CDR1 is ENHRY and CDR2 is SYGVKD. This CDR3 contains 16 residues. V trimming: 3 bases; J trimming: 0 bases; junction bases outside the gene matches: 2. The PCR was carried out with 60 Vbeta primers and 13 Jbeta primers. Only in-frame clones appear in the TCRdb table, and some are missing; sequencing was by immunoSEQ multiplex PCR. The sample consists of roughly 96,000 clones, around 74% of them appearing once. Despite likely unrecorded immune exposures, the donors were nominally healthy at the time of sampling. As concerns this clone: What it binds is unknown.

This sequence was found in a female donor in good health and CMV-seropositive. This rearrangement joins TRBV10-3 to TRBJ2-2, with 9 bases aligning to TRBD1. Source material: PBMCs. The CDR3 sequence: CAISDDRGANTGELFF. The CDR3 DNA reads TGTGCCATCAGTGACGACAGGGGGGCGAACACCGGGGAGCTGTTTTTT.